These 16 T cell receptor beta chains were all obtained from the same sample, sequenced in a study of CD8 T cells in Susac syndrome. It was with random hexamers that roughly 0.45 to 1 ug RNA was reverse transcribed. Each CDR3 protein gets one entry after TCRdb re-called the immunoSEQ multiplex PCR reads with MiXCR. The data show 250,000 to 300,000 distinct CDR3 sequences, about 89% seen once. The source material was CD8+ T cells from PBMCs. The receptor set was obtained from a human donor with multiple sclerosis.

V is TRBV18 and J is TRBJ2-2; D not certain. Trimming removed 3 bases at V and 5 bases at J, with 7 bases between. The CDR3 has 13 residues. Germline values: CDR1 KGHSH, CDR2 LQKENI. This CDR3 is CASSPVGTGELFF. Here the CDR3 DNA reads TGTGCCAGCTCACCCGTCGGGACCGGGGAGCTGTTTTTT. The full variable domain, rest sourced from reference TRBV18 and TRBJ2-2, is NAGVMQNPRHLVRRRGQEARLRCSPMKGHSHVYWYRQLPEEGLKFMVYLQKENIIDESGMPKERFSAEFPKEGPSILRIQQVVRGDSAAYFCASSPVGTGELFFGEGSRLTVL.

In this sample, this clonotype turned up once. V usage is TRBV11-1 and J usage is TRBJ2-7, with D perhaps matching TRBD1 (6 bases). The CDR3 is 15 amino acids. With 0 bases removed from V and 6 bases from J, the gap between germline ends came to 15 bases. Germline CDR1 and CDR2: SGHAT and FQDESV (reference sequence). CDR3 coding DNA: TGTGCCAGCAGCTTAGCGGTGGCAGGGGCGAGCGAGCAGTACTTC. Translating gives CASSLAVAGASEQYF.

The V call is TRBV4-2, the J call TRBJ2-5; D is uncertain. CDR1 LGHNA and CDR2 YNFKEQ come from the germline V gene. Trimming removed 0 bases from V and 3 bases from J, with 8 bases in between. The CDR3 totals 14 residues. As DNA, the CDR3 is TGTGCCAGCAGCCAAGATCTGTGGGAAGAGACCCAGTACTTC. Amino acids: CASSQDLWEETQYF.

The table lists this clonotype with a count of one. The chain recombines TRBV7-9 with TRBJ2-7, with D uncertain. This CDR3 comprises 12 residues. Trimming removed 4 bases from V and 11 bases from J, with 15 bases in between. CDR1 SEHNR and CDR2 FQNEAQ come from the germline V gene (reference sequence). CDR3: CASSSIDLYKYF. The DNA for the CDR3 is TGTGCCAGCAGCTCGATAGACCTTTACAAGTACTTC.

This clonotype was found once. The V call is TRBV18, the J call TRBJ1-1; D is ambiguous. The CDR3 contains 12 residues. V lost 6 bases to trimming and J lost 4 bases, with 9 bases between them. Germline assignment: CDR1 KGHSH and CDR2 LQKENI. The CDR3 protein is CASSGEGTEAFF. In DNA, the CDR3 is TGTGCCAGCTCTGGGGAAGGCACTGAAGCTTTCTTT.

The CDR3 DNA reads as TGCGCCAGCAGTCACCGTGAGGGGGGACTAGCGGGGAAAAAAACCTACAATGAGCAGTTCTTC. Translating it yields CASSHREGGLAGKKTYNEQFF. V gene TRBV23-1 combines with J gene TRBJ2-1; 13 bases align to TRBD2. TRBV23-1 is treated as an ORF (open reading frame) with a function not yet certain. CDR3 size: 21 residues. The junction had 16 bases not matched to a gene; V was cut back by 3 bases and J by 2 bases.

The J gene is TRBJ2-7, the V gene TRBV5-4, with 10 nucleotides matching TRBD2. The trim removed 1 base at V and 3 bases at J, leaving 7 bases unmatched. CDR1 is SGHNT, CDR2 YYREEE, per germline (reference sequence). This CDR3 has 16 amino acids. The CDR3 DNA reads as TGTGCCAGCAGCTTGCTAACTAGCGGGAAAGACTACGAGCAGTACTTC. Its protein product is CASSLLTSGKDYEQYF. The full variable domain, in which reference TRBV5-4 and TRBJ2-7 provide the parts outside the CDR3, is ETGVTQSPTHLIKTRGQQVTLRCSSQSGHNTVSWYQQALGQGPQFIFQYYREEENGRGNFPPRFSGLQFPNYSSELNVNALELDDSALYLCASSLLTSGKDYEQYFGPGTRLTVT.

This CDR3 is CSAADGRASYNEQFF. CDR3 in DNA: TGCAGTGCAGCGGATGGGAGAGCCTCCTACAATGAGCAGTTCTTC. The rearrangement uses TRBV20-1 and TRBJ2-1; a weak D match, TRBD2 (5 bases). Trimming took off 6 bases at V and 0 bases at J, with 15 bases between the two ends. CDR1 is DFQATT, CDR2 SNEGSKA, per germline (reference sequence). The CDR3 totals 15 residues.

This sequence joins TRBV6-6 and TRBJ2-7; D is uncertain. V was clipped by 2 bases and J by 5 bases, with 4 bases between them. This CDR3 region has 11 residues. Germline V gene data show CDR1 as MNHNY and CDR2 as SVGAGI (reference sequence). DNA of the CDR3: TGTGCCAGCAGTTACCTCGACGAGCAGTACTTC. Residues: CASSYLDEQYF.

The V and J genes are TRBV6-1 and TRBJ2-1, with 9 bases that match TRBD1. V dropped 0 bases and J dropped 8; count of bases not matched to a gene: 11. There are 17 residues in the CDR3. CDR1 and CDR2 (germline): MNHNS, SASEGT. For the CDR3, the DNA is TGTGCCAGCAGTGAAGCGCTCCCGGGACAGGGTCTTCATGAGCAGTTCTTC. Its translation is CASSEALPGQGLHEQFF.

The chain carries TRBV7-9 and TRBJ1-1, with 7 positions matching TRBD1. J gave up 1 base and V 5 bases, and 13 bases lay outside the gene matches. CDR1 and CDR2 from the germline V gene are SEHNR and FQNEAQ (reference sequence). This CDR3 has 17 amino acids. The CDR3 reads CASSQPGTEIWNTEAFF. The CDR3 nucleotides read TGTGCCAGCAGCCAACCCGGGACAGAAATTTGGAACACTGAAGCTTTCTTT.

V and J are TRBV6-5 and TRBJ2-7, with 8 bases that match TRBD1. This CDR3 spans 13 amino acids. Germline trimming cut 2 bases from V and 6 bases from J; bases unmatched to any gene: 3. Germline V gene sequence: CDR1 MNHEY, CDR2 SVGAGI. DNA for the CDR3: TGTGCCAGCAGTTACGGACAGGGCAGCGAGCAGTACTTC. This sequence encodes CASSYGQGSEQYF.

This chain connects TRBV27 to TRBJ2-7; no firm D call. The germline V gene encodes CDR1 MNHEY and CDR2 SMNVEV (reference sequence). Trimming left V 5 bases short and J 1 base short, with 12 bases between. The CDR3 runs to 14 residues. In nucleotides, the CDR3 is TGTGCCAGCAGTGAAACCGCGCCTTCCTACGAGCAGTACTTC. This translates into CASSETAPSYEQYF.

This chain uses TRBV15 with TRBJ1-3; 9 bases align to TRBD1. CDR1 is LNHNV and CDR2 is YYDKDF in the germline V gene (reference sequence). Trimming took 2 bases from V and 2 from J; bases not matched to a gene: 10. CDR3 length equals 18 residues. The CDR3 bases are TGTGCCACCAGCAGATCGCTCAACCGGGACAGGGCTGGAAACACCATATATTTT. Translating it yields CATSRSLNRDRAGNTIYF.

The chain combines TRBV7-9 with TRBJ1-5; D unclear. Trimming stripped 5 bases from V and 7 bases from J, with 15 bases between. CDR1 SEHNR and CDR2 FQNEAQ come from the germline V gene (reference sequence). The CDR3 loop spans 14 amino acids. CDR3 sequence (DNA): TGTGCCAGCAGCGCTCTGGGTCTAGAGCAGCCCCAGCATTTT. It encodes CASSALGLEQPQHF.

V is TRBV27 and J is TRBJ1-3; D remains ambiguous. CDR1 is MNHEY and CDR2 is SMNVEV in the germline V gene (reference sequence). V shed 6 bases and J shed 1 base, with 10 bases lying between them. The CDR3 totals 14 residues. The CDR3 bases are TGTGCCAGCAGCTACCAATATTCTGGAAACACCATATATTTT. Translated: CASSYQYSGNTIYF.